The sequence of this T cell receptor beta chain was determined in a study of T cells in Graves' hyperthyroidism and ophthalmopathy. The TCR beta CDR3 regions underwent amplification using RNA transcripts as the source. The TCR CDR3 was amplified in a first-round RT-PCR using the HTBI primer set. MiXCR was run by TCRdb on the multiplex PCR reads, yielding one entry per CDR3 protein. The sample includes some 570,000 distinct CDR3 sequences, 17% of them seen just once. The CDR3 runs to 15 residues. Germline V gives CDR1 MNHNS, CDR2 SASEGT. The V and J ends lost 8 bases and 1 base respectively, with 17 bases between them. The sample holds a few counts of this clonotype.

Input material: blood. The TCR originated in a young woman with Graves' ophthalmopathy. The V gene is TRBV6-1, the J gene TRBJ1-1; D is unresolved. This CDR3 reads CASGDFLTTNTEAFF. In DNA, the CDR3 is TGTGCCAGCGGAGACTTTTTGACAACGAACACTGAAGCTTTCTTT.